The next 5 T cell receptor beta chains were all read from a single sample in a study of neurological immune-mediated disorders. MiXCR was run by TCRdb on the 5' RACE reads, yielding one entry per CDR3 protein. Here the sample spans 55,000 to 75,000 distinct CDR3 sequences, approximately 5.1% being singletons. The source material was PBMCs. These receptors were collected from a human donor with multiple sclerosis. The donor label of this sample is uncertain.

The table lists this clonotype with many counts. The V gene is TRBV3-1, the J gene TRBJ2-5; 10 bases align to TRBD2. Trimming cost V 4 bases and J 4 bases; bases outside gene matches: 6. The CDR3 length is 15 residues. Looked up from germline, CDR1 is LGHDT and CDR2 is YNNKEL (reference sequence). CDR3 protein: CASSPRTSGGETQYF. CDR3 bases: TGTGCCAGCAGCCCCCGGACTAGCGGTGGAGAGACCCAGTACTTC.

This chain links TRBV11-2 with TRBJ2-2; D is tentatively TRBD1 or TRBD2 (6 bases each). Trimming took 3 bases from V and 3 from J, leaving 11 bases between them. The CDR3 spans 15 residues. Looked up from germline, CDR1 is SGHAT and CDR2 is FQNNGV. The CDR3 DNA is TGTGCCAGCAGCTTGGAGGGGGGATACACCGGGGAGCTGTTTTTT. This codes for CASSLEGGYTGELFF.

The CDR3 DNA is TGTGCCAGCTCACCTACAGGGACCACATTTCCCAACACTGAAGCTTTCTTT. Translation gives CASSPTGTTFPNTEAFF. The gene calls are TRBV18 and TRBJ1-1; weak D call: TRBD1 (6 bases). The CDR3 is 17 residues long. V was cut by 3 bases and J by 2 bases, with 19 bases left in between. The germline V gene has CDR1 KGHSH and CDR2 LQKENI.

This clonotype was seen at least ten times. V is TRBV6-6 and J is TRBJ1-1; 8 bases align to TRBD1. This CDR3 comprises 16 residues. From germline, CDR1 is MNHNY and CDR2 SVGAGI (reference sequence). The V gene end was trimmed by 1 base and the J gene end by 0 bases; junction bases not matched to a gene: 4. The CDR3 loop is CASSYFRTGMNTEAFF. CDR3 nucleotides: TGTGCCAGCAGTTACTTTCGGACAGGGATGAACACTGAAGCTTTCTTT.

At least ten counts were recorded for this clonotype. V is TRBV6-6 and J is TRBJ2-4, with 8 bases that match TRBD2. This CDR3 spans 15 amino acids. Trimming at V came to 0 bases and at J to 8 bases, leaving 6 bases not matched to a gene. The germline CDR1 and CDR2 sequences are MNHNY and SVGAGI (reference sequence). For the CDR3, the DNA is TGTGCCAGCAGTTACTCGAGTTTGCGGGGGGACATTCAGTACTTC. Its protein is CASSYSSLRGDIQYF.